The TCR beta chain described here comes from a study of blood T cell repertoires in COVID-19. Study-wide context: Whether acute or convalescent, the COVID-19 samples came from the United States, Italy and Spain.

The table lists this clone with a few counts. Assay used: immunoSEQ multiplex PCR; TCRdb lists only in-frame clones, some missing. The repertoire holds more than 300,000 clones, around 87% seen once, with 1.5% to 2% in the top ten. CDR1 KGHSH and CDR2 LQKENI come from the germline V gene. V gave up 2 bases and J gave up 3 bases; unmatched junction bases: 9. The CDR3 is made up of 17 amino acids. Residents of 24 US areas, aged roughly 18 to 89 years, made up the participants. The specimen sequenced was PBMCs or T cells enriched from blood (not recorded which). This chain links TRBV18 with TRBJ2-7; 11 nucleotides line up with TRBD2. The source is a man aged 40-50 years in a cohort exposed to, infected with or recovered from COVID-19 (not recorded which). Here the CDR3 DNA reads TGTGCCAGCTCACCAACAATCGGGACTAGCGGAAACTACGAGCAGTACTTC. Residues: CASSPTIGTSGNYEQYF.